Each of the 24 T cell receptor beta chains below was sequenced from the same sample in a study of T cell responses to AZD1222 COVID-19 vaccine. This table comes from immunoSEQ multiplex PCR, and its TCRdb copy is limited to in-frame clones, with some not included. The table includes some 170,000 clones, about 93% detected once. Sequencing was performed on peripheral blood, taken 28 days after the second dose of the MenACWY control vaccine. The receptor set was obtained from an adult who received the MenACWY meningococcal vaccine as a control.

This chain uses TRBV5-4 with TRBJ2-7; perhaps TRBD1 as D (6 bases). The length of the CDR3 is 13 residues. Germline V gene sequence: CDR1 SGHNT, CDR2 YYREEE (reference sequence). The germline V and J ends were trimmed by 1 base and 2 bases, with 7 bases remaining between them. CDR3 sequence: CASSLRDTYEQYF. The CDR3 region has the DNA TGTGCCAGCAGCTTGCGGGACACCTACGAGCAGTACTTC. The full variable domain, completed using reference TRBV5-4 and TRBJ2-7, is ETGVTQSPTHLIKTRGQQVTLRCSSQSGHNTVSWYQQALGQGPQFIFQYYREEENGRGNFPPRFSGLQFPNYSSELNVNALELDDSALYLCASSLRDTYEQYFGPGTRLTVT.

The CDR3 bases are TGCGCCAGCAGCCAAGCGACTAGCGGGGGGCTAAGTGAGCAGTTCTTC. It specifies CASSQATSGGLSEQFF. The genes are TRBV4-3 and TRBJ2-1; TRBD2 aligns across 13 bases. CDR3 size: 16 residues. Germline trimming cut 1 base from V and 9 bases from J; bases unmatched to any gene: 6. Germline CDR1 is LGHNA and CDR2 is YSLEER.

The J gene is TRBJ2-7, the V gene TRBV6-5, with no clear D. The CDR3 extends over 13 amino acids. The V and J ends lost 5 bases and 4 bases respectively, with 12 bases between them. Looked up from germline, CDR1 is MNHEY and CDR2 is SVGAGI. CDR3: CASSPMGAYEQYF. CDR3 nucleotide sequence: TGTGCCAGCAGTCCAATGGGCGCATACGAGCAGTACTTC.

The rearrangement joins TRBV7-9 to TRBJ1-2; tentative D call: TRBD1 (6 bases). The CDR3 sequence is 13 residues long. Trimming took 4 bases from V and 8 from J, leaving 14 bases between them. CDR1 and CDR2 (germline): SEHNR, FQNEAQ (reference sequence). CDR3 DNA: TGTGCCAGCAGCTCTCCTGGACAGCAGGGCTACACCTTC. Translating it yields CASSSPGQQGYTF.

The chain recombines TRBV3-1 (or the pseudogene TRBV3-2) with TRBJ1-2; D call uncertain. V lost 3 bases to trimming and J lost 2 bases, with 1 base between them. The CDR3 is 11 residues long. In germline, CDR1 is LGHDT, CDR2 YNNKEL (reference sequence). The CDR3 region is CASSQNYGYTF. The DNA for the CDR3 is TGTGCCAGCAGCCAGAACTATGGCTACACCTTC.

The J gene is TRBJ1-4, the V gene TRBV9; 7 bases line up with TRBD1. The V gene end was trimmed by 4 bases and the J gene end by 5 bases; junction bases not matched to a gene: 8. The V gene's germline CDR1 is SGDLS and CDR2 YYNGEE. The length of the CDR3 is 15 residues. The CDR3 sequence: CASSTTGWGNEKLFF. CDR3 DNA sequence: TGTGCCAGCAGCACGACAGGGTGGGGGAATGAAAAACTGTTTTTT.

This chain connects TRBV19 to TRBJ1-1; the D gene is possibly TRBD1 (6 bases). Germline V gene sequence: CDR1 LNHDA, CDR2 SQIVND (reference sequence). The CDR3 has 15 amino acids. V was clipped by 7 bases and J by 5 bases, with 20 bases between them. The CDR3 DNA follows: TGTGCCAGTACCCCCGATGGGGGCTCGCGGACTGAAGCTTTCTTT. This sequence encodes CASTPDGGSRTEAFF.

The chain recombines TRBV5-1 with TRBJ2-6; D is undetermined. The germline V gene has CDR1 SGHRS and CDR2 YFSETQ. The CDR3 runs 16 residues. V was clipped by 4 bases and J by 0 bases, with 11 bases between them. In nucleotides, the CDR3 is TGCGCCAGCAGCGCCAGGTTCAGCTCTGGGGCCAACGTCCTGACTTTC. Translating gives CASSARFSSGANVLTF.

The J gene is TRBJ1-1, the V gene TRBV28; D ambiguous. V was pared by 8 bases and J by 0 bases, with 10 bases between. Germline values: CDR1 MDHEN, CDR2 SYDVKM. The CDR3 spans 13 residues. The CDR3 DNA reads TGTGCCAGCGGGTCCATGTTGAACACTGAAGCTTTCTTT. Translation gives CASGSMLNTEAFF.

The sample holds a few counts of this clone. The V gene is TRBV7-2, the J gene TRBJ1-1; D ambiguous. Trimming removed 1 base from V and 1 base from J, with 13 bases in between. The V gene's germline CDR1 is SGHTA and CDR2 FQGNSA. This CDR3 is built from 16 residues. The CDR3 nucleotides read TGTGCCAGCAGCTTAGAGGGAGGCAGGAGGAACACTGAAGCTTTCTTT. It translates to CASSLEGGRRNTEAFF.

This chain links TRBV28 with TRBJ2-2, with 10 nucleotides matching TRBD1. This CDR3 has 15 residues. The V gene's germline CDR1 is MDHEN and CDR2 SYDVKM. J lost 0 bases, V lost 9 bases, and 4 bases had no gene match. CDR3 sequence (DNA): TGTGCCAGTTCGACAGGGGGCGCGAACACCGGGGAGCTGTTTTTT. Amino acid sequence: CASSTGGANTGELFF.

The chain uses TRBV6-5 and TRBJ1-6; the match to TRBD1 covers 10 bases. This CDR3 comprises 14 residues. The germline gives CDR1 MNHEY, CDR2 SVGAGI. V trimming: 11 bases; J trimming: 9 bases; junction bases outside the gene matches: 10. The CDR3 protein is CAARETGGTSPLHF. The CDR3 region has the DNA TGTGCCGCACGAGAGACAGGGGGCACTTCACCCCTCCACTTT.

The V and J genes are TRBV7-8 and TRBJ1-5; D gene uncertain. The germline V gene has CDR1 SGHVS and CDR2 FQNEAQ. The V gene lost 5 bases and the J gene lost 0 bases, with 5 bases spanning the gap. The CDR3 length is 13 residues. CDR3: CASSPDSNQPQHF. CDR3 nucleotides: TGTGCCAGCAGCCCCGATAGCAATCAGCCCCAGCATTTT.

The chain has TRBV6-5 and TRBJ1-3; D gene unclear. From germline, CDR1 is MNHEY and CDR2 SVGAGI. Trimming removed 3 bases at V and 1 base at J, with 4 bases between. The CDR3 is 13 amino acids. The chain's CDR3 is CASSYQSGNTIYF. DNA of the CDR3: TGTGCCAGCAGTTATCAATCTGGAAACACCATATATTTT.

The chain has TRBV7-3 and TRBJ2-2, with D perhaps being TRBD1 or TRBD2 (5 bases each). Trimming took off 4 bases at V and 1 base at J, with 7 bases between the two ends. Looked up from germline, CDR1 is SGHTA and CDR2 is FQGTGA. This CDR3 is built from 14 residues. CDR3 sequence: CASSWDGNTGELFF. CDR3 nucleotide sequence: TGTGCCAGCAGCTGGGACGGGAACACCGGGGAGCTGTTTTTT.

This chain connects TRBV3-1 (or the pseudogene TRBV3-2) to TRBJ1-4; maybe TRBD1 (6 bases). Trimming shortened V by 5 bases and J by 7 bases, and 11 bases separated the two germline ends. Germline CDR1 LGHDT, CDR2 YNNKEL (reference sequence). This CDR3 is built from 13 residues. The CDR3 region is CASSKQGAEKLFF. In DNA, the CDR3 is TGTGCCAGCAGCAAACAGGGTGCTGAAAAACTGTTTTTT.

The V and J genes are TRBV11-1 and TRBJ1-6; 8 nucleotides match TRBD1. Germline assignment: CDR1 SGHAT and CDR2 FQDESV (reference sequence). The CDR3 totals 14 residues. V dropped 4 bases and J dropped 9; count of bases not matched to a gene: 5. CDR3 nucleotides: TGTGCCAGCAGCTCAGAGGGACAGGTTTCACCCCTCCACTTT. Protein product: CASSSEGQVSPLHF.

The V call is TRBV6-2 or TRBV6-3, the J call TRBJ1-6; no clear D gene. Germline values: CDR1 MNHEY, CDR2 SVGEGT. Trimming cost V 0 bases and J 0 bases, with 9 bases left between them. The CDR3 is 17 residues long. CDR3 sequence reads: CASSYSRGSSYNSPLHF. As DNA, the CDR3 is TGTGCCAGCAGTTACTCGCGGGGAAGCTCCTATAATTCACCCCTCCACTTT.

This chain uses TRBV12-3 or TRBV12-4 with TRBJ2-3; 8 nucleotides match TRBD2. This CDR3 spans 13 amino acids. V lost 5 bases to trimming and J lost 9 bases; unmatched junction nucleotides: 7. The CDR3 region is CASSHPGGGTQYF. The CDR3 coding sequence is TGTGCCAGCAGTCACCCCGGGGGGGGAACGCAGTATTTT.

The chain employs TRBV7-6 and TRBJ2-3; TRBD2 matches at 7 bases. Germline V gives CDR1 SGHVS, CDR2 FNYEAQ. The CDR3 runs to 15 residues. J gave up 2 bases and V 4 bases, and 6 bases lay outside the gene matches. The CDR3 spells CASSSSSGDTDTQYF. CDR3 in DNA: TGTGCCAGCAGCTCATCCAGCGGGGACACAGATACGCAGTATTTT.

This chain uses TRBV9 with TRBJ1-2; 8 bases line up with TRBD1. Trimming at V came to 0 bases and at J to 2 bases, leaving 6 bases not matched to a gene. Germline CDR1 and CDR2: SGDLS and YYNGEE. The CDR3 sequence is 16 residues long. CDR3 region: CASSVGGQASNYGYTF. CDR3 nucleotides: TGTGCCAGCAGCGTAGGGGGACAGGCCTCCAACTATGGCTACACCTTC. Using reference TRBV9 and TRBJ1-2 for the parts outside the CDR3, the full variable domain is DSGVTQTPKHLITATGQRVTLRCSPRSGDLSVYWYQQSLDQGLQFLIQYYNGEERAKGNILERFSAQQFPDLHSELNLSSLELGDSALYFCASSVGGQASNYGYTFGSGTRLTVV.

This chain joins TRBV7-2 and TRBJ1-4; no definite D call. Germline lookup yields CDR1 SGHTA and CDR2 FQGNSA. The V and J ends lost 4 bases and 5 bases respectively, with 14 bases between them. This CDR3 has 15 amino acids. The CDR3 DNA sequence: TGTGCCAGCAGCTCCTACATAAGTCGAAATGAAAAACTGTTTTTT. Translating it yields CASSSYISRNEKLFF. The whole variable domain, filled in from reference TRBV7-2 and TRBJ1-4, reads GAGVSQSPSNKVTEKGKDVELRCDPISGHTALYWYRQSLGQGLEFLIYFQGNSAPDKSGLPSDRFSAERTGGSVSTLTIQRTQQEDSAVYLCASSSYISRNEKLFFGSGTQLSVL.

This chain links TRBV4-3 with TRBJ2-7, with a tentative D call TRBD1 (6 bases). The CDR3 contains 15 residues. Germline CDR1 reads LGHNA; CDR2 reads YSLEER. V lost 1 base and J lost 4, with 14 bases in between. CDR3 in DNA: TGCGCCAGCAGCCAAGGTCTGAATCAGGGGTACGAGCAGTACTTC. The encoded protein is CASSQGLNQGYEQYF.

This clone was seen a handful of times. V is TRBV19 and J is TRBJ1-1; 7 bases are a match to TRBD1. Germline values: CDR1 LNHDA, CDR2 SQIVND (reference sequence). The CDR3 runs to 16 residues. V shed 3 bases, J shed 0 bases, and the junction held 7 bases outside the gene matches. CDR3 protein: CASSILLGQLNTEAFF. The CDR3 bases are TGTGCCAGTAGTATTCTATTGGGACAGTTGAACACTGAAGCTTTCTTT.